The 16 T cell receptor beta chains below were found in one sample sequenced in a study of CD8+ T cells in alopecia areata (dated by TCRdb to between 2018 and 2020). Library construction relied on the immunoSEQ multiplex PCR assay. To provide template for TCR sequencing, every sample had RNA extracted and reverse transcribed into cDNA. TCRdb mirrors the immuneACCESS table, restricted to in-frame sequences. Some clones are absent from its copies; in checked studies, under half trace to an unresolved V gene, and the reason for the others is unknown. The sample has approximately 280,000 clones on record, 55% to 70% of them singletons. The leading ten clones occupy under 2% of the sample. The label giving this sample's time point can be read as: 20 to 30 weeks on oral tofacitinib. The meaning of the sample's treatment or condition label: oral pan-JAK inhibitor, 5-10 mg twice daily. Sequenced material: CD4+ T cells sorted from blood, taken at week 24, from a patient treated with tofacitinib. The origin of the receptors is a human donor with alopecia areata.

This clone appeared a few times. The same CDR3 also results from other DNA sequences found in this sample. The CDR3 loop is CSVEGSYEQYF. The CDR3 bases are TGCAGCGTTGAAGGGTCCTACGAGCAGTACTTC. V usage is TRBV29-1 and J usage is TRBJ2-7, with no clear D. Germline CDR1 and CDR2: SQVTM and ANQGSEA. The CDR3 runs 11 residues. V lost 1 base, J lost 1 base, and 2 bases lay in between.

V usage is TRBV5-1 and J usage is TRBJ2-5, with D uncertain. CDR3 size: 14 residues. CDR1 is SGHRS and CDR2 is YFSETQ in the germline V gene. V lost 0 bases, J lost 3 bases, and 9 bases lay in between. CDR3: CASSLGGYKETQYF. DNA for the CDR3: TGCGCCAGCAGCTTGGGGGGTTATAAAGAGACCCAGTACTTC.

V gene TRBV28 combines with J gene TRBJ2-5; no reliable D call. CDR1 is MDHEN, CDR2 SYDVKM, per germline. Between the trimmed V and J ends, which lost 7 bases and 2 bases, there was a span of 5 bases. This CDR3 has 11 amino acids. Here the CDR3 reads CASKSQETQYF. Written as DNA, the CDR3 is TGTGCCAGCAAGTCGCAAGAGACCCAGTACTTC.

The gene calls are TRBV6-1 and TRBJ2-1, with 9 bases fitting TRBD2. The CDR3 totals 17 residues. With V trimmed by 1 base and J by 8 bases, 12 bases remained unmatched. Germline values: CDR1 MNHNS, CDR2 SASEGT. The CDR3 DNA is TGTGCCAGCAGTGAAGATCCGGGACTAGCCTGGGTGGATGAGCAGTTCTTC. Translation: CASSEDPGLAWVDEQFF.

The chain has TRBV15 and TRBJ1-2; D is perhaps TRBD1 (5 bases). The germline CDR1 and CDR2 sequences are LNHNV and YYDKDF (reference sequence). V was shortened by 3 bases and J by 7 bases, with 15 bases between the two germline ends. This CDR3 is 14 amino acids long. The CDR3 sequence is CATSSDYGASGYTF. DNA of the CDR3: TGTGCCACCAGCAGCGACTACGGGGCGTCTGGCTACACCTTC.

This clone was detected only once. The CDR3 DNA follows: TGCAGCGTTGAAAGGGGAGCGGCCCAAAGTCCGTGGAGGCCAGATACGCAGTATTTT. This translates into CSVERGAAQSPWRPDTQYF. The gene calls are TRBV29-1 and TRBJ2-3; either TRBD1 or TRBD2 may fit D (5 bases each). The germline V gene has CDR1 SQVTM and CDR2 ANQGSEA. The V and J ends lost 2 bases and 4 bases respectively, with 28 bases between them. The CDR3 has 19 residues.

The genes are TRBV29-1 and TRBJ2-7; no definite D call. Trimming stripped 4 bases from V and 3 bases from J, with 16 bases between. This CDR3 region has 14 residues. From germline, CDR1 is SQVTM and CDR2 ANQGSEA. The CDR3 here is CSVAPVGQNYEQYF. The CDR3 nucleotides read TGCAGCGTTGCACCCGTCGGGCAGAACTACGAGCAGTACTTC.

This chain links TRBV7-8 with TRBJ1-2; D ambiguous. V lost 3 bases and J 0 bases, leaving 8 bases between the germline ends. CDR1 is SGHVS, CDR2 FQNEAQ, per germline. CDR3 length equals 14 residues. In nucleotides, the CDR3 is TGTGCCAGCAGCTTGGAGCCCGCTAACTATGGCTACACCTTC. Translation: CASSLEPANYGYTF.

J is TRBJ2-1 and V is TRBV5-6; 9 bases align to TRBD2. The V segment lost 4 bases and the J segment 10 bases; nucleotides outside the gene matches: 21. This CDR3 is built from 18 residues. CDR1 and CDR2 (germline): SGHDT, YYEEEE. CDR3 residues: CASSPLPLVAGVEAEQFF. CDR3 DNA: TGTGCCAGCAGCCCCCTCCCGCTGGTAGCGGGGGTTGAGGCGGAGCAGTTCTTC. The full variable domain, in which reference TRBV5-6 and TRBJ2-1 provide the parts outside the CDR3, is DAGVTQSPTHLIKTRGQQVTLRCSPKSGHDTVSWYQQALGQGPQFIFQYYEEEERQRGNFPDRFSGHQFPNYSSELNVNALLLGDSALYLCASSPLPLVAGVEAEQFFGPGTRLTVL.

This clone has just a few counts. The CDR3 is CASSPPGTRSYNEQFF. CDR3 sequence (DNA): TGTGCCAGCTCACCACCCGGGACAAGGTCCTACAATGAGCAGTTCTTC. The J gene is TRBJ2-1, the V gene TRBV18, with D possibly matching TRBD1 (6 bases). The CDR3 loop spans 16 amino acids. Germline-derived CDR1 and CDR2 are KGHSH and LQKENI. V was pared by 0 bases and J by 1 base, with 10 bases between.

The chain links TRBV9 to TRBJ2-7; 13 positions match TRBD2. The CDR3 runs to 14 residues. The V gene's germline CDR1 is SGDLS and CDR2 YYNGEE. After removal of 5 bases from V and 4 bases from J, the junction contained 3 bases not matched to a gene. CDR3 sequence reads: CASSAGLAGYEQYF. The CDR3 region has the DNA TGTGCCAGCAGTGCGGGACTAGCGGGGTACGAGCAGTACTTC. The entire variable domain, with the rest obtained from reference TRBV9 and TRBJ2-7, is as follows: DSGVTQTPKHLITATGQRVTLRCSPRSGDLSVYWYQQSLDQGLQFLIQYYNGEERAKGNILERFSAQQFPDLHSELNLSSLELGDSALYFCASSAGLAGYEQYFGPGTRLTVT.

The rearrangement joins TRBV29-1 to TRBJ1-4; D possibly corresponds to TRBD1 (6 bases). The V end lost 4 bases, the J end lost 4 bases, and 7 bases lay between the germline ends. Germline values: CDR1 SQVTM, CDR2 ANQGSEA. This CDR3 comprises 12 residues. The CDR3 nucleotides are TGCAGCGTTGGACAGGTTAATGAAAAACTGTTTTTT. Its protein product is CSVGQVNEKLFF. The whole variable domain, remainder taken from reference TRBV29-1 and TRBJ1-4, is SAVISQKPSRDICQRGTSLTIQCQVDSQVTMMFWYRQQPGQSLTLIATANQGSEATYESGFVIDKFPISRPNLTFSTLTVSNMSPEDSSIYLCSVGQVNEKLFFGSGTQLSVL.

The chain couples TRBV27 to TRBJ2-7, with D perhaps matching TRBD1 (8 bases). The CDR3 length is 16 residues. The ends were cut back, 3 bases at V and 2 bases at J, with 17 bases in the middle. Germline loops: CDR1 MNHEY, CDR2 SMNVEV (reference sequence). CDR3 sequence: CASSFRTGTTTYEQYF. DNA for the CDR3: TGTGCCAGCAGTTTTCGGACAGGGACTACCACCTACGAGCAGTACTTC.

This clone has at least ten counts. This chain's CDR3 is CAISDPGLAGGNNEQFF. DNA for the CDR3: TGTGCCATCAGTGATCCGGGACTAGCGGGGGGGAACAATGAGCAGTTCTTC. The chain is built from TRBV10-3 and TRBJ2-1; 16 bases fit TRBD2. The CDR3 length is 17 residues. Trimming cost V 3 bases and J 5 bases; bases outside gene matches: 4. Germline assignment: CDR1 ENHRY and CDR2 SYGVKD.

The CDR3: CASALTGEHEQYF. CDR3 coding DNA: TGCGCCAGCGCGCTGACAGGGGAGCACGAGCAGTACTTC. This chain links TRBV5-1 with TRBJ2-7; 8 bases align to TRBD1. Trimming cost V 7 bases and J 5 bases; bases outside gene matches: 8. CDR1 and CDR2 (germline): SGHRS, YFSETQ. The CDR3 covers 13 residues.

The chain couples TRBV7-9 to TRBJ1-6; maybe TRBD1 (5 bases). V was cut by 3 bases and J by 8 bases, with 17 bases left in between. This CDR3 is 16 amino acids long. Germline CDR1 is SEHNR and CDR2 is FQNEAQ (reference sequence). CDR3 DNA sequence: TGTGCCAGCAGCTTCGGCAGGGTGAGGCAATATTCACCCCTCCACTTT. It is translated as CASSFGRVRQYSPLHF.